This is a list of T cell receptor beta chains from one sample in a study of identical twins. From the 5' RACE reads, TCRdb called clonotypes with MiXCR, one entry per CDR3 protein. This table has under 250,000 distinct CDR3 sequences, around 8% appearing once. These data also featured in a second study, about yellow fever vaccine responses in identical twins.

Source material: memory (CD45RO+) T cells sorted from blood. These receptors were obtained from a young woman in good health. Each CDR3 is given with its conserved first and last residue. D genes are given only for firm matches. The size entry is marked missing in some rows and otherwise reads once, few, many or a size class.

D gene,V gene,J gene,clone size,CDR3 protein,CDR3 DNA
NA,TRBV4-1,TRBJ1-2,few,CASSQWEKGMLGYTF,TGCGCCAGCAGCCAATGGGAGAAAGGGATGTTGGGCTACACCTTC
TRBD2,TRBV7-2,TRBJ2-4,NA,CASSLDTSAENIQYF,TGTGCCAGCAGCTTAGATACTAGCGCCGAAAACATTCAGTACTTC
NA,TRBV28,TRBJ2-7,NA,CASSLQEYEQYF,TGTGCCAGCAGTTTACAGGAATACGAGCAGTACTTC
TRBD2,TRBV25-1,TRBJ2-7,few,CASSGGTSGSYYEQYF,TGTGCCAGCAGTGGCGGGACTAGCGGGAGTTACTACGAGCAGTACTTC
NA,TRBV5-1,TRBJ2-4,few,CASSPLTENIQYF,TGCGCCAGCAGCCCCTTGACCGAAAACATTCAGTACTTC
NA,TRBV12-3/TRBV12-4,TRBJ2-6,many,CASRAGSSGANVLTF,TGTGCCAGCAGGGCAGGGAGCTCTGGGGCCAACGTCCTGACTTTC
TRBD1,TRBV5-1,TRBJ1-4,NA,CASSLQTGTNEKLFF,TGCGCCAGCAGCCTACAGACAGGGACAAATGAAAAACTGTTTTTT
TRBD2,TRBV3-1,TRBJ2-3,many,CASSLTLGTSGGDTDTQYF,TGTGCCAGCAGCCTGACCCTCGGGACTAGCGGGGGAGACACAGATACGCAGTATTTT
NA,TRBV12-3/TRBV12-4,TRBJ2-1,many,CASSLSVSNSPTEQFF,TGTGCCAGCAGTTTATCCGTTTCAAATAGTCCGACTGAGCAGTTCTTC
TRBD2,TRBV6-5,TRBJ2-2,NA,CASRLLAGGNTGELFF,TGTGCCAGCAGATTACTAGCGGGGGGCAACACCGGGGAGCTGTTTTTT
TRBD1,TRBV5-5,TRBJ1-4,NA,CASSPLGQGLNEKLFF,TGTGCCAGCAGCCCCCTCGGACAGGGTCTAAATGAAAAACTGTTTTTT
NA,TRBV27,TRBJ2-3,NA,CASSFLGAEDTQYF,TGTGCCAGCAGTTTTTTAGGGGCGGAAGATACGCAGTATTTT
NA,TRBV6-5,TRBJ1-1,NA,CASGDLVAEAFF,TGTGCCAGCGGGGACCTAGTGGCTGAAGCTTTCTTT
NA,TRBV29-1,TRBJ1-1,few,CSAERGTNTEAFF,TGCAGCGCCGAAAGGGGGACGAACACTGAAGCTTTCTTT
TRBD1,TRBV12-3/TRBV12-4,TRBJ1-2,few,CASSLGGARGYTF,TGTGCCAGCAGCCTAGGGGGCGCGAGGGGCTACACCTTC
TRBD2,TRBV10-3,TRBJ2-2,many,CAIRERETGELFF,TGTGCCATCAGGGAGCGGGAGACCGGGGAGCTGTTTTTT
NA,TRBV7-2,TRBJ2-3,many,CASSLVGGGGAADTQYF,TGTGCCAGCAGCTTAGTAGGTGGTGGGGGGGCAGCAGATACGCAGTATTTT
TRBD2,TRBV5-1,TRBJ2-2,NA,CASSLGSAGGTGELFF,TGCGCCAGCAGCTTGGGGTCAGCGGGGGGCACCGGGGAGCTGTTTTTT
NA,TRBV24-1,TRBJ1-6,few,CATSASGNNSPLHF,TGTGCCACCAGTGCGTCAGGGAATAATTCACCCCTCCACTTT
TRBD2,TRBV6-1,TRBJ2-7,NA,CASSRTSGGAYYEQYF,TGTGCCAGCAGTAGGACTAGCGGAGGAGCCTACTACGAGCAGTACTTC
NA,TRBV7-9,TRBJ2-7,NA,CASSPEGGPYEQYF,TGTGCCAGCAGCCCAGAGGGGGGTCCCTACGAGCAGTACTTC
NA,TRBV14,TRBJ2-5,many,CASSQTSSQGTQYF,TGTGCCAGCAGCCAGACTTCGTCGCAAGGGACCCAGTACTTC
NA,TRBV11-2,TRBJ1-1,NA,CASSPRTFLEGMGGLAFF,TGTGCCAGCAGCCCCCGAACGTTCTTGGAGGGGATGGGAGGTTTGGCTTTCTTT
NA,TRBV28,TRBJ2-7,many,CASVQRQGSIAPYEQYF,TGTGCCAGCGTACAACGTCAGGGCTCCATCGCCCCTTACGAGCAGTACTTC
NA,TRBV21-1,TRBJ2-5,few,CASSKALAGGPRETQYF,TGTGCCAGCAGCAAAGCGCTAGCGGGAGGGCCGAGAGAGACCCAGTACTTC
NA,TRBV12-3/TRBV12-4,TRBJ1-6,few,CASSFSSYNSPLHF,TGTGCCAGCAGTTTTAGCTCCTATAATTCACCCCTCCACTTT
TRBD1,TRBV28,TRBJ2-1,few,CASSHWIKGAGEQFF,TGTGCCAGCAGCCATTGGATTAAGGGGGCAGGAGAGCAGTTCTTC
NA,TRBV4-2,TRBJ2-1,many,CASSQDPHKRLDSARNEQFF,TGTGCCAGCAGCCAAGATCCCCATAAGCGTCTCGACTCCGCCAGAAATGAGCAGTTCTTC
NA,TRBV2,TRBJ2-2,few,CASKEGRDRNTGELFF,TGTGCCAGCAAAGAGGGGCGGGACAGGAACACCGGGGAGCTGTTTTTT
NA,TRBV15,TRBJ1-2,many,CATSRDRSNSGYGYTF,TGTGCCACCAGCAGAGATCGGTCGAACAGTGGCTATGGCTACACCTTC
TRBD1,TRBV5-1,TRBJ1-5,many,CASSFTGGGYSNQPQHF,TGCGCCAGCAGCTTTACAGGGGGAGGTTATAGCAATCAGCCCCAGCATTTT
NA,TRBV9,TRBJ1-2,NA,CASSVDGGYYGYTF,TGTGCCAGCAGCGTGGACGGAGGATACTATGGCTACACCTTC
NA,TRBV19,TRBJ1-1,NA,CASTNRGSRTEAFF,TGTGCCAGTACCAATAGAGGATCTCGGACTGAAGCTTTCTTT